This is a list of T cell receptor beta chains from one sample in a study of cytomegalovirus exposure and HLA in healthy donors. The table came from immunoSEQ multiplex PCR; TCRdb's copy has only in-frame clones and leaves some out. The repertoire consists of under 200,000 clones, with approximately 80% occurring once and the leading ten covering under 2.5%. Sequenced: PBMCs. These receptors were collected from a man in his sixties in good health and CMV-seronegative. Both conserved end residues are part of each CDR3. D genes are given only for firm matches. The size of a clone is reported for some rows only, either as once, few or many, or as a class for expanded clones.

j_call	clone_size	v_call	d_call	cdr3_aa	cdr3_nt
TRBJ1-1	-	TRBV19	-	CASSVGTRGLNTEAFF	TGTGCCAGTAGTGTCGGTACGCGGGGGTTGAACACTGAAGCTTTCTTT
TRBJ2-5	-	TRBV5-6	-	CASSLRGFRRETQYF	TGTGCCAGCAGCTTACGGGGGTTCCGTCGAGAGACCCAGTACTTC
TRBJ1-2	-	TRBV4-3	-	CASSQAWSRANYGYTF	TGCGCCAGCAGCCAAGCGTGGAGCAGAGCTAACTATGGCTACACCTTC
TRBJ2-1	-	TRBV7-2	-	CASSQTDQRFF	TGTGCCAGCAGCCAGACAGACCAGCGGTTCTTC
TRBJ1-6	-	TRBV28	-	CASSWRTGNNSPLHF	TGTGCCAGCAGTTGGCGCACAGGGAATAATTCACCCCTCCACTTT
TRBJ1-1	-	TRBV7-2	-	CASSPGTGRNTEAFF	TGTGCCAGCAGCCCCGGAACAGGCCGGAACACTGAAGCTTTCTTT
TRBJ2-1	once	TRBV2	TRBD2	CASREKRGGFGEQFF	TGTGCCAGCAGGGAAAAGCGGGGGGGTTTTGGTGAGCAGTTCTTC
TRBJ2-3	-	TRBV6-4	-	CASSQDNTDTQYF	TGTGCCAGCAGCCAGGACAACACAGATACGCAGTATTTT
TRBJ2-3	-	TRBV15	-	CATSSHDIPGTDTQYF	TGTGCCACCAGCAGTCACGATATCCCAGGCACAGATACGCAGTATTTT
TRBJ1-1	-	TRBV27	TRBD1	CASRVPGQSRAFF	TGTGCCAGCAGGGTTCCGGGACAGTCAAGAGCTTTCTTT
TRBJ1-5	-	TRBV28	TRBD1	CASRGQQGSISNQPQHF	TGTGCCAGCAGGGGACAGCAGGGTTCAATTTCCAATCAGCCCCAGCATTTT
TRBJ2-1	few	TRBV5-1	TRBD1	CASSWDSAYNEQFF	TGCGCCAGCAGCTGGGACAGCGCCTACAATGAGCAGTTCTTC
TRBJ1-6	-	TRBV12-5	TRBD1	CASGLIGRGNSPLHF	TGTGCTAGTGGTTTGATTGGCAGGGGGAATTCACCCCTCCACTTT
TRBJ2-3	-	TRBV6-1	TRBD1	CASRVGTGVTDTQYF	TGTGCCAGCAGGGTGGGGACAGGGGTTACAGATACGCAGTATTTT
TRBJ1-6	few	TRBV5-5	TRBD1	CASSPGTVLNSPLHF	TGTGCCAGCAGCCCGGGGACAGTCCTTAATTCACCCCTCCACTTT
TRBJ1-5	-	TRBV19	TRBD1	CATETGGVRFQPQHF	TGTGCCACGGAAACAGGGGGCGTTAGGTTTCAGCCCCAGCATTTT
TRBJ2-1	-	TRBV27	TRBD2	CASPVGLAGSPNEQFF	TGTGCCAGCCCAGTCGGGTTAGCGGGAAGTCCCAATGAGCAGTTCTTC
TRBJ1-1	few	TRBV19	-	CASSIRRMNTEAFF	TGTGCCAGTAGTATTCGGCGGATGAACACTGAAGCTTTCTTT
TRBJ1-5	-	TRBV2	-	CASSEGRSGNQPQHF	TGTGCCAGCAGTGAGGGCAGGTCGGGCAATCAGCCCCAGCATTTT
TRBJ2-7	-	TRBV19	-	CASRAAGQPSYEQYF	TGTGCCAGTAGGGCCGCGGGGCAGCCCTCCTACGAGCAGTACTTC
TRBJ2-1	few	TRBV2	TRBD2	CASSGTSGALGEQFF	TGTGCCAGCAGTGGGACTAGCGGGGCCCTGGGTGAGCAGTTCTTC
TRBJ2-1	once	TRBV11-2	-	CASSTGQPYNEQFF	TGTGCCAGTAGCACCGGACAGCCATACAATGAGCAGTTCTTC
TRBJ2-2	-	TRBV5-4	-	CASRGIPEVGELFF	TGTGCCAGCAGGGGGATTCCGGAGGTCGGGGAGCTGTTTTTT
TRBJ2-3	-	TRBV7-9	TRBD1	CASSRDRGVGALTQYF	TGTGCCAGCAGCAGGGACAGGGGCGTCGGGGCACTGACGCAGTATTTT
TRBJ2-2	-	TRBV7-9	-	CASSLNSGGTGELFF	TGTGCCAGCAGCCTCAACTCGGGTGGCACCGGGGAGCTGTTTTTT
TRBJ1-3	-	TRBV19	-	CASTPVTGNTIYF	TGTGCCAGTACTCCAGTCACTGGAAACACCATATATTTT
TRBJ1-1	-	TRBV23-1	TRBD1	CASSQDREVGVNTEAFF	TGCGCCAGCAGTCAAGACAGGGAAGTAGGGGTGAACACTGAAGCTTTCTTT
TRBJ2-7	-	TRBV4-3	TRBD1	CASSPGTGVSYEQYF	TGCGCCAGCAGCCCCGGGACAGGGGTGTCCTACGAGCAGTACTTC
TRBJ1-4	-	TRBV5-1	-	CASSLAGNQGEKLFF	TGCGCCAGCAGCTTGGCCGGCAATCAGGGGGAAAAACTGTTTTTT
TRBJ2-1	-	TRBV2	TRBD2	CASSPLGSGSNDEQFF	TGTGCCAGCAGTCCCCTCGGTAGCGGGAGTAATGATGAGCAGTTCTTC
TRBJ2-1	few	TRBV19	-	CASSMRNNEQFF	TGTGCCAGTAGTATGCGAAACAATGAGCAGTTCTTC
TRBJ2-3	-	TRBV15	-	CATSREAEQAQYF	TGTGCCACCAGCAGAGAAGCGGAACAAGCGCAGTATTTT
TRBJ1-4	-	TRBV19	TRBD1	CASSTTGSKEKLFF	TGTGCCAGTAGTACGACAGGGTCCAAGGAAAAACTGTTTTTT
TRBJ1-5	-	TRBV6-1	-	CASSERGGRNQPQHF	TGTGCCAGCAGTGAAAGGGGGGGACGCAATCAGCCCCAGCATTTT
TRBJ1-6	-	TRBV5-6	-	CASSYRQNYNSPLHF	TGTGCCAGCAGTTACAGACAGAACTATAATTCACCCCTCCACTTT
TRBJ2-5	-	TRBV27	TRBD2	CASRPSGRRETQYF	TGTGCCAGCAGGCCTAGCGGGAGAAGGGAGACCCAGTACTTC
TRBJ1-5	-	TRBV15	-	CATSAWAVENQPQHF	TGTGCCACCAGCGCCTGGGCCGTCGAAAACCAGCCCCAGCATTTT